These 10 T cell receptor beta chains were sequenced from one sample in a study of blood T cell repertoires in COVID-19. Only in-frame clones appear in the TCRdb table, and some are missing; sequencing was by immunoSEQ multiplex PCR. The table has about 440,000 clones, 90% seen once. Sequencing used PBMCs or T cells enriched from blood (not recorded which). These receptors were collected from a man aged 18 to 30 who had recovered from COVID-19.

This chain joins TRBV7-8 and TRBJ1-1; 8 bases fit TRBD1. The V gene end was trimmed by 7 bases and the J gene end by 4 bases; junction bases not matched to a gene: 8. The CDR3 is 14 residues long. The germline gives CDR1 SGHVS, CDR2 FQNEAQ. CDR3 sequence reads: CASTGKTGGTEAFF. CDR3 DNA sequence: TGTGCCAGCACCGGTAAAACAGGGGGCACTGAAGCTTTCTTT. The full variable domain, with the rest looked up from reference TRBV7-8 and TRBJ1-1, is GAGVSQSPRYKVAKRGQDVALRCDPISGHVSLFWYQQALGQGPEFLTYFQNEAQLDKSGLPSDRFFAERPEGSVSTLKIQRTQQEDSAVYLCASTGKTGGTEAFFGQGTRLTVV.

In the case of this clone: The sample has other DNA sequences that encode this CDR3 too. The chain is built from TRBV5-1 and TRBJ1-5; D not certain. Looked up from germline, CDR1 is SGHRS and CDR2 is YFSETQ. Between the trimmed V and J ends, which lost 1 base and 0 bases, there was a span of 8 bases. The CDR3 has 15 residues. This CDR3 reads CASSLRGDSNQPQHF. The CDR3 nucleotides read TGCGCCAGCAGCTTGCGCGGTGATAGCAATCAGCCCCAGCATTTT.

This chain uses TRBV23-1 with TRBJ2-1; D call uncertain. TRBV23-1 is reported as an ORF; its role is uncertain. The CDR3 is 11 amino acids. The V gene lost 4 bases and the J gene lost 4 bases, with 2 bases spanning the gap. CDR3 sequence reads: CASSPYNEQFF. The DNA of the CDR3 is TGCGCCAGCAGTCCTTACAATGAGCAGTTCTTC.

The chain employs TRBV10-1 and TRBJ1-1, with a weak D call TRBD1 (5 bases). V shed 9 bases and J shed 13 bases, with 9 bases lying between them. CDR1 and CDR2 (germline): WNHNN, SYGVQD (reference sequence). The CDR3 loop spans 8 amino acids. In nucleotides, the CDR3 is TGCGCCAGGGGGCAAGGTTTCTTT. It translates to CARGQGFF.

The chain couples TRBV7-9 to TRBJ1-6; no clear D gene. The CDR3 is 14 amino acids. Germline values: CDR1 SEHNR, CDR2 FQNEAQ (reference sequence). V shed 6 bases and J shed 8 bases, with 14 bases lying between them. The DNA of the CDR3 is TGTGCCAGCAGTTCCCCGGCCCGGGATTCACCCCTCCACTTT. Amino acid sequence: CASSSPARDSPLHF.

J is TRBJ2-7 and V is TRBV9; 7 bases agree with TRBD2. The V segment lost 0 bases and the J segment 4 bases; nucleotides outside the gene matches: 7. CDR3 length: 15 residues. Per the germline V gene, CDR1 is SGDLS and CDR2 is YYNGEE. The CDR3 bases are TGTGCCAGCAGCGTAGAAGATAGCGGGTATTACGAGCAGTACTTC. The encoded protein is CASSVEDSGYYEQYF.

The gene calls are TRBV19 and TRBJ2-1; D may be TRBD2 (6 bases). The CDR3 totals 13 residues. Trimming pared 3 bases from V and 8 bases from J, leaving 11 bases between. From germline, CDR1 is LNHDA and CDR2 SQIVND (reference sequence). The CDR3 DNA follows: TGTGCCAGTAGTATGACTAGGATGGATGAGCAGTTCTTC. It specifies CASSMTRMDEQFF. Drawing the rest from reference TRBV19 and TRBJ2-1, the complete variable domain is DGGITQSPKYLFRKEGQNVTLSCEQNLNHDAMYWYRQDPGQGLRLIYYSQIVNDFQKGDIAEGYSVSREKKESFPLTVTSAQKNPTAFYLCASSMTRMDEQFFGPGTRLTVL.

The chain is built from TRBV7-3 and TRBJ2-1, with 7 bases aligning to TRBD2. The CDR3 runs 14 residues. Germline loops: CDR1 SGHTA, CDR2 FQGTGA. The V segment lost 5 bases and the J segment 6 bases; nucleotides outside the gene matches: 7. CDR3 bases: TGTGCCAGCAGCCCGGGAGGACCACTCAATGAGCAGTTCTTC. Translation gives CASSPGGPLNEQFF. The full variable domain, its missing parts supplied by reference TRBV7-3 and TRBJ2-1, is GAGVSQTPSNKVTEKGKYVELRCDPISGHTALYWYRQSLGQGPEFLIYFQGTGAADDSGLPNDRFFAVRPEGSVSTLKIQRTERGDSAVYLCASSPGGPLNEQFFGPGTRLTVL.

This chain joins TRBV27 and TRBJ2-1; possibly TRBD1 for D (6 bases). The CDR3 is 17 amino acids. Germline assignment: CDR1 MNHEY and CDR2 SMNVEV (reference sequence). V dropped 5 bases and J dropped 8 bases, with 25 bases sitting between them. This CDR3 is CASSLLASGDLRDEQFF. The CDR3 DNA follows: TGTGCCAGCAGTCTATTAGCCTCAGGGGATTTGAGGGATGAGCAGTTCTTC.

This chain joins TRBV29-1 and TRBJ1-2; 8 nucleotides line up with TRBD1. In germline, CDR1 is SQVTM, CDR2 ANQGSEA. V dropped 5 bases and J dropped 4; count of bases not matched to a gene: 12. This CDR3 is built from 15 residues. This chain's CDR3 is CSVWTQGVVSYGYTF. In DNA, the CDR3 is TGCAGCGTTTGGACACAGGGGGTTGTATCCTATGGCTACACCTTC.